Presented here are 5 T cell receptor beta chains from one specimen sequenced in a study of somatic mutations in cytotoxic T cells in rheumatoid arthritis. TCRdb's table, derived via immunoSEQ multiplex PCR, lists solely in-frame clones and lacks some. The sample yields 18,000 or so clones, roughly 80% seen once. Sequenced material: CD8+ T cells sorted from blood. Every receptor here comes from an adult with rheumatoid arthritis.

There are a few counts of this clone. The V and J genes are TRBV7-2 and TRBJ1-1; TRBD1 might be the D (5 bases). The CDR3 is 12 residues long. Germline CDR1 reads SGHTA; CDR2 reads FQGNSA. V lost 10 bases and J 4 bases, leaving 13 bases between the germline ends. The CDR3 DNA is TGTGCCATTTTTGGGGGAAGCACTGAAGCTTTCTTT. This encodes CAIFGGSTEAFF.

The CDR3 here is CASSRSEWRGNTEAFF. The CDR3 nucleotides are TGCGCCAGCAGCCGATCCGAGTGGAGGGGTAACACTGAAGCTTTCTTT. The V and J genes are TRBV4-3 and TRBJ1-1; TRBD1 might be the D (5 bases). The CDR3 covers 16 residues. Germline V lookup: CDR1 LGHNA, CDR2 YSLEER. V dropped 4 bases and J dropped 2 bases, with 17 bases sitting between them.

The chain combines TRBV5-8 with TRBJ2-3; D gene unclear. This CDR3 is 13 amino acids long. Trimming left V 4 bases short and J 2 bases short, with 8 bases between. The germline V gene has CDR1 SGHTS and CDR2 YDEGEE. CDR3 in DNA: TGTGCCAGCAGCCCACGATTCACAGATACGCAGTATTTT. Its protein is CASSPRFTDTQYF.

CDR3 in amino acids: CASSWGGGGRTDTQYF. CDR3 nucleotides: TGTGCCAGCAGCTGGGGAGGGGGGGGACGCACAGATACGCAGTATTTT. The genes are TRBV5-4 and TRBJ2-3; D may be TRBD2 (7 bases). The CDR3 runs to 16 residues. The V end was cut by 3 bases, the J end by 1 base, with 15 bases between. Germline loops: CDR1 SGHNT, CDR2 YYREEE (reference sequence). Drawing the rest from reference TRBV5-4 and TRBJ2-3, the complete variable domain is ETGVTQSPTHLIKTRGQQVTLRCSSQSGHNTVSWYQQALGQGPQFIFQYYREEENGRGNFPPRFSGLQFPNYSSELNVNALELDDSALYLCASSWGGGGRTDTQYFGPGTRLTVL.

This clone was observed once. The V gene is TRBV2, the J gene TRBJ1-1; TRBD1 matches at 8 bases. Germline values: CDR1 SNHLY, CDR2 FYNNEI. V was clipped by 6 bases and J by 1 base; unmatched bases: 10. The CDR3 runs 16 residues. CDR3 coding DNA: TGTGCCAGCAGAGAAATTCCGGGACAGGCGAACACTGAAGCTTTCTTT. This gives the protein CASREIPGQANTEAFF.